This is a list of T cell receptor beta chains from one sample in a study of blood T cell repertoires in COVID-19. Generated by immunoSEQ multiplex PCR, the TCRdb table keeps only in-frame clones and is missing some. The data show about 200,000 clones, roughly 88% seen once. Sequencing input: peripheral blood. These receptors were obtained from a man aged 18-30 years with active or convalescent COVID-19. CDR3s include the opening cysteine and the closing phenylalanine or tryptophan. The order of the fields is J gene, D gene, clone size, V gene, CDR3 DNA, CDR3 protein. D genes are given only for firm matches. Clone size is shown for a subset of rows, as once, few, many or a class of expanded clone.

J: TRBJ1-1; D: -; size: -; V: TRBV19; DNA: TGTGCCAGTAGTTCGCTTTGGACAGAAGAAGCTTTCTTT; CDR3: CASSSLWTEEAFF
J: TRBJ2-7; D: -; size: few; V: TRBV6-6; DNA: TGTGCCAGCACCCTGGGACTGGGTGGCTACGAGCAGTACTTC; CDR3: CASTLGLGGYEQYF
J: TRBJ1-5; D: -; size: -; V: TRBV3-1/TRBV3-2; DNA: TGTGCCAGCAGCCATGCCATACAGGGTGCGCCCCAGCATTTT; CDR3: CASSHAIQGAPQHF
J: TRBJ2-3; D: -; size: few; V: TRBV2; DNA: TGTGCCAGCAGTGTTGGGGAGTTCCTATTCGATACGCAGTATTTT; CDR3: CASSVGEFLFDTQYF
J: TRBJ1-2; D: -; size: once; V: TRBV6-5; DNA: TGTGCCAGCAGATCCGACAGGTTACTCTATGGCTACACCTTC; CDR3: CASRSDRLLYGYTF
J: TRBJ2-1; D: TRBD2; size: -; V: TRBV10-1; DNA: TGCGCCAGCAGTGACCAGCCGGGACTAGGAAACTACAATGAGCAGTTCTTC; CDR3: CASSDQPGLGNYNEQFF
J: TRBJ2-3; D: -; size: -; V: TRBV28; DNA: TGTGCCAGCGTTTTTGCGGGAACAGATACGCAGTATTTT; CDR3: CASVFAGTDTQYF
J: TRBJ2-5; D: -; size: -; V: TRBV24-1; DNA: TGTGCCACCAGTGATCCCCTCCAGGAGACCCAGTACTTC; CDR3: CATSDPLQETQYF
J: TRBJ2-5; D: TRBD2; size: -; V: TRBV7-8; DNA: TGTGCCAGCAGCCCCCCGTCGACGGGACTACAAGAGACCCAGTACTTC; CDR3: CASSPPSTGLQETQYF
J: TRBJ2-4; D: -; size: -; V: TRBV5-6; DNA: TGTGCCAGCAGCGACAACAGGGTTGAGTACAAAAACATTCAGTACTTC; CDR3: CASSDNRVEYKNIQYF
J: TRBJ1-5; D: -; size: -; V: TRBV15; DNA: TGTGCCACCAGCAGATACGGCGAACCAGGGAAGATTAGCAATCAGCCCCAGCATTTT; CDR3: CATSRYGEPGKISNQPQHF
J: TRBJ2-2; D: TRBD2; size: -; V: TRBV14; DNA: TGTGCCAGCAGCCGCCGAACGGGACTAGCCAACACCGGGGAGCTGTTTTTT; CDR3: CASSRRTGLANTGELFF
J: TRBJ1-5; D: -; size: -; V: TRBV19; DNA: TGTGCCAGTAGTATCAAGCTCGGTCAGCCCCAGCATTTT; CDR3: CASSIKLGQPQHF
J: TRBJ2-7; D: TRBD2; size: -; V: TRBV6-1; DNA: TGTGCCAGCAGTGAAGTTGTACTAGCGGGAGACCACGAGCAGTACTTC; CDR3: CASSEVVLAGDHEQYF
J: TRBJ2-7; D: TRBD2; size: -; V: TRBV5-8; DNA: TGTGCCAGCAGCTTGCAGCGGGAGCAGTTC; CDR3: CASSLQREQF
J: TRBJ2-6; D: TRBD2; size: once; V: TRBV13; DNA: TGTGCCAGCAGCTGGGGGGGAGGGTCCCGCGTCTCTGGGGCCAACGTCCTGACTTTC; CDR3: CASSWGGGSRVSGANVLTF
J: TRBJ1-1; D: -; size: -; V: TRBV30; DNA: TGTGCCTGGACAGGGGACATGAACACTGAAGCTTTCTTT; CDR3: CAWTGDMNTEAFF
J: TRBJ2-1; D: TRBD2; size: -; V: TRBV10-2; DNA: TGCGCCAGCAGACTAGCGGGCAGCAATGAGCAGTTCTTC; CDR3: CASRLAGSNEQFF
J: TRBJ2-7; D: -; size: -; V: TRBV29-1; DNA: TGCAGCGCTGTTCGTCAAGCCGGGAGCTCCTACGAGCAGTACTTC; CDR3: CSAVRQAGSSYEQYF
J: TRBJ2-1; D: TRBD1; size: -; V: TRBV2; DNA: TGTGCCAGCAGTGTACGGACAGGGGCCTACAATGAGCAGTTCTTC; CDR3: CASSVRTGAYNEQFF
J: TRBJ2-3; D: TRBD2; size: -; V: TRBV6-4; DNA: TGTGCCAGCAGTGAGCGGGAGGGATCGACAGATACGCAGTATTTT; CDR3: CASSEREGSTDTQYF
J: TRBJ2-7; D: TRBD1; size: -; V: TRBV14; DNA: TGTGCCAGCAGCCAGAAGTTCGTGGGACAGGGACCAACAAAAACCTACGAGCAGTACTTC; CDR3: CASSQKFVGQGPTKTYEQYF
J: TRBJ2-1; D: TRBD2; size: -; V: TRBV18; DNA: TGTGCCAGCTCACCTCGGACTAGCGGGGAAAGCTACAATGAGCAGTTCTTC; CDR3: CASSPRTSGESYNEQFF
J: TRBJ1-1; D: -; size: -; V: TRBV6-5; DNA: TGTGCCAGCAGCTCGGGTATTGACACTGAAGCTTTCTTT; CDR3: CASSSGIDTEAFF
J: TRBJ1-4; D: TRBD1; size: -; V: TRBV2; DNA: TGTGCCAGCAAAGTAACAGGGGGGTCAAATGAAAAACTGTTTTTT; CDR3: CASKVTGGSNEKLFF
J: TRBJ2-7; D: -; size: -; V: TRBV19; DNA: TGTGCCAGTAGTACCCCAGGAATCGGGAAAGGATCCTACGAGCAGTACTTC; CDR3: CASSTPGIGKGSYEQYF
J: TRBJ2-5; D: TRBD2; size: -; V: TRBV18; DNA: TGTGCCAGCTCACCGGACGGACTAGCGGAGACCCAGTACTTC; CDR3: CASSPDGLAETQYF
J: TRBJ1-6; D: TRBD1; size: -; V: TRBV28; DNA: TGTGCCAGTACCGTAGGGACAGGGCATTCACCCCTCCACTTT; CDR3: CASTVGTGHSPLHF